This entry lists 11 T cell receptor beta chains sequenced from one sample in a study of blood T cell repertoires in COVID-19. The method was immunoSEQ multiplex PCR; TCRdb's version includes in-frame clones alone and lacks a portion of them. This repertoire shows 250,000 to 300,000 clones, roughly 86% found once; its top ten account for 2.5% to 3%. The sample was PBMCs or T cells enriched from blood (not recorded which). The source is a woman in her 50s who had been exposed to COVID-19.

The rearrangement joins TRBV19 to TRBJ2-2; 10 bases match TRBD2. The CDR3 is 17 amino acids. V dropped 0 bases and J dropped 13; count of bases not matched to a gene: 14. Germline-derived CDR1 and CDR2 are LNHDA and SQIVND (reference sequence). In DNA form, the CDR3 reads TGTGCCAGTAGTATAGAAGGCGAGCTAGCGGGGGCCCTTGGGCTGTTTTTT. This sequence encodes CASSIEGELAGALGLFF.

This chain links TRBV7-8 with TRBJ2-7, with a tentative D call TRBD1 (5 bases). The V end lost 6 bases, the J end lost 4 bases, and 13 bases lay between the germline ends. The CDR3 contains 13 residues. Germline CDR1 reads SGHVS; CDR2 reads FQNEAQ. The CDR3 sequence is CASSLSRGYEQYF. The CDR3 nucleotides read TGTGCCAGCAGTCTTTCAAGGGGATACGAGCAGTACTTC.

The chain uses TRBV29-1 and TRBJ1-1; perhaps TRBD1 as D (5 bases). Germline CDR1 reads SQVTM; CDR2 reads ANQGSEA. This CDR3 contains 13 residues. V was shortened by 5 bases and J by 0 bases, with 10 bases between the two germline ends. The CDR3 nucleotides read TGCAGCGTTTTCGGACACCTGAACACTGAAGCTTTCTTT. Translating gives CSVFGHLNTEAFF.

The chain is built from TRBV5-6 and TRBJ2-7, with TRBD2 identical over 9 bases. The CDR3 is made up of 18 amino acids. Trimming cost V 2 bases and J 1 base; bases outside gene matches: 13. Germline CDR1 and CDR2: SGHDT and YYEEEE. The CDR3 nucleotides read TGTGCCAGCAGCTTCATGGCTAGCGGGATTCGATGGTCCTACGAGCAGTACTTC. Translation: CASSFMASGIRWSYEQYF.

The rearrangement uses TRBV19 and TRBJ2-2; possibly TRBD2 for D (5 bases). Germline lookup yields CDR1 LNHDA and CDR2 SQIVND (reference sequence). This CDR3 is 14 amino acids long. V lost 3 bases to trimming and J lost 2 bases, with 7 bases between them. CDR3 sequence: CASSIRGNTGELFF. The CDR3 nucleotides read TGTGCCAGTAGTATTCGGGGTAACACCGGGGAGCTGTTTTTT.

CDR3 region: CASSLGQNNQPQHF. CDR3 coding DNA: TGTGCCAGCAGTTTAGGGCAGAACAATCAGCCCCAGCATTTT. The chain joins TRBV28 to TRBJ1-5; D uncertain. The CDR3 is 14 residues long. V gave up 2 bases and J gave up 3 bases, with 8 bases separating them. From germline, CDR1 is MDHEN and CDR2 SYDVKM.

This chain connects TRBV19 to TRBJ1-1; 9 nucleotides line up with TRBD1. V gave up 1 base and J gave up 6 bases; unmatched junction bases: 12. Germline loops: CDR1 LNHDA, CDR2 SQIVND (reference sequence). CDR3 length: 17 amino acids. The CDR3 nucleotides read TGTGCCAGTAGTATAGGGAGACAGGGGGATTTAAGCGCTGAAGCTTTCTTT. It translates to CASSIGRQGDLSAEAFF.

The V call is TRBV7-2, the J call TRBJ2-3; TRBD2 matches 11 bases. V was pared by 5 bases and J by 6 bases, with 7 bases of the junction left unmatched. The CDR3 spans 15 residues. Germline V lookup: CDR1 SGHTA, CDR2 FQGNSA. CDR3 region: CASSTSGGDGDTQYF. The CDR3 DNA reads TGTGCCAGCAGCACTAGCGGGGGCGACGGGGATACGCAGTATTTT.

The CDR3 spells CASSPLPGQGYEQYF. The DNA for the CDR3 is TGTGCCAGCTCACCCCTACCGGGACAGGGCTACGAGCAGTACTTC. The chain is built from TRBV18 and TRBJ2-7; 9 nucleotides line up with TRBD1. The trim removed 3 bases at V and 3 bases at J, leaving 6 bases unmatched. CDR1 is KGHSH, CDR2 LQKENI, per germline. CDR3 size: 15 residues.

The chain combines TRBV7-6 with TRBJ2-3; the match to TRBD2 covers 10 bases. Germline V gene sequence: CDR1 SGHVS, CDR2 FNYEAQ. V gave up 2 bases and J gave up 2 bases; unmatched junction bases: 4. The CDR3 length is 16 residues. As DNA, the CDR3 is TGTGCCAGCAGCTTACAAGCGGGGGGGATCACAGATACGCAGTATTTT. Translating it yields CASSLQAGGITDTQYF.

The chain combines TRBV7-8 with TRBJ2-1; TRBD2 aligns across 12 bases. The germline gives CDR1 SGHVS, CDR2 FQNEAQ. Trimming removed 1 base from V and 7 bases from J; junction bases left unmatched: 2. This CDR3 has 15 residues. The CDR3 region is CASSLGTSGVNEQFF. Written as DNA, the CDR3 is TGTGCCAGCAGCTTAGGGACTAGCGGGGTTAATGAGCAGTTCTTC.